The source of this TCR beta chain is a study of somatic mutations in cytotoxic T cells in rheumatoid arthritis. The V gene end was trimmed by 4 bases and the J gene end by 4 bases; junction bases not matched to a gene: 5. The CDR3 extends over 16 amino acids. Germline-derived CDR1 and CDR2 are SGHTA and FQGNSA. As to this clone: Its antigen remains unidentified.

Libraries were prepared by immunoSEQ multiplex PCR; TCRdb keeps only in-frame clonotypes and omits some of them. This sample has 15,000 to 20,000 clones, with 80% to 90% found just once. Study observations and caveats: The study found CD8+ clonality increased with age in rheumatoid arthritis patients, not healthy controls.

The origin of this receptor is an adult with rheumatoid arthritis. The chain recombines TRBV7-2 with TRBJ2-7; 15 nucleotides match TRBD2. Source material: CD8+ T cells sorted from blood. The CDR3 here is CASSWGLAGGAYEQYF. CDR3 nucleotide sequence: TGTGCCAGCAGCTGGGGACTAGCGGGGGGCGCGTACGAGCAGTACTTC.